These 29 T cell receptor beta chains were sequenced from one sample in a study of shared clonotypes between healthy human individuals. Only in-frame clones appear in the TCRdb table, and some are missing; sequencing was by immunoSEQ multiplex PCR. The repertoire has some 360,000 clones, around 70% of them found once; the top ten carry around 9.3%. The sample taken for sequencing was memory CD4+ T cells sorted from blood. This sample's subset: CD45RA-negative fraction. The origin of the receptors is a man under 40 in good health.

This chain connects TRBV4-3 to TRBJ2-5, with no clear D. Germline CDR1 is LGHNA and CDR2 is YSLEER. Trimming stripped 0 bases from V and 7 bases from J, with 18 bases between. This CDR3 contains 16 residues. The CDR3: CASSQDWSTASRTQYF. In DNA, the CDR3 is TGCGCCAGCAGCCAAGATTGGAGTACGGCCTCGCGGACCCAGTACTTC.

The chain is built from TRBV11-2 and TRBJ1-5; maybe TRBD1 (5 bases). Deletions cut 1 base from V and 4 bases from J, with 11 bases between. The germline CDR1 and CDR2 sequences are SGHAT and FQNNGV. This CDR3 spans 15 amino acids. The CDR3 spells CASSLVAGLNQPQHF. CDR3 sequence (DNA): TGTGCCAGCAGCTTAGTGGCAGGGCTAAATCAGCCCCAGCATTTT.

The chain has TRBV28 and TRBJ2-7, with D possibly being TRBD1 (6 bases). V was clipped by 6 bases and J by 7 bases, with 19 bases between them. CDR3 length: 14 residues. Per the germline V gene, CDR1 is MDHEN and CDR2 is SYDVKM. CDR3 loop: CASRNQGSRWEQYF. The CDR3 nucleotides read TGTGCCAGCAGGAACCAGGGGTCGCGGTGGGAGCAGTACTTC.

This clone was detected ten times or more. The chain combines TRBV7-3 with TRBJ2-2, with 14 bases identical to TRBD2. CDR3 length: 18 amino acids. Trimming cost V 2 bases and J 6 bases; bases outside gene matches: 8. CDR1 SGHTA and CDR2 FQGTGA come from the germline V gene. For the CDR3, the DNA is TGTGCCAGCAGCTTATTGACGGGACTAGCGGGAGTAGCCGGGGAGCTGTTTTTT. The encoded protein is CASSLLTGLAGVAGELFF.

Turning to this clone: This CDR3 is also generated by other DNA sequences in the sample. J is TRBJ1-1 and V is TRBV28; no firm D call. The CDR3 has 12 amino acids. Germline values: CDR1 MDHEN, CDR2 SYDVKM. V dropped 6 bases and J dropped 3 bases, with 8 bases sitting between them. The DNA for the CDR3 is TGTGCCAGCAGCCTCGGATACACTGAAGCTTTCTTT. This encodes CASSLGYTEAFF. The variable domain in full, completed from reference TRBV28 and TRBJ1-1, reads DVKVTQSSRYLVKRTGEKVFLECVQDMDHENMFWYRQDPGLGLRLIYFSYDVKMKEKGDIPEGYSVSREKKERFSLILESASTNQTSMYLCASSLGYTEAFFGQGTRLTVV.

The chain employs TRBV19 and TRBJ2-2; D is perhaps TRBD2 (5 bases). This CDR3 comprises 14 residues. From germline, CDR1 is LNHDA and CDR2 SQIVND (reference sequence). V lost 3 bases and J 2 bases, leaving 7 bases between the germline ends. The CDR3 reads CASSIRGNTGELFF. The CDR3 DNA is TGTGCCAGTAGTATTCGGGGTAACACCGGGGAGCTGTTTTTT.

The CDR3 nucleotides are TGTGCCTGCGACAGGGAGGGAACTGAAGCTTTCTTT. It encodes CACDREGTEAFF. The chain joins TRBV28 to TRBJ1-1, with 7 bases matching TRBD1. This CDR3 is 12 amino acids long. Germline CDR1 MDHEN, CDR2 SYDVKM. Trimming removed 11 bases from V and 5 bases from J; junction bases left unmatched: 8. Drawing the rest from reference TRBV28 and TRBJ1-1, the complete variable domain is DVKVTQSSRYLVKRTGEKVFLECVQDMDHENMFWYRQDPGLGLRLIYFSYDVKMKEKGDIPEGYSVSREKKERFSLILESASTNQTSMYLCACDREGTEAFFGQGTRLTVV.

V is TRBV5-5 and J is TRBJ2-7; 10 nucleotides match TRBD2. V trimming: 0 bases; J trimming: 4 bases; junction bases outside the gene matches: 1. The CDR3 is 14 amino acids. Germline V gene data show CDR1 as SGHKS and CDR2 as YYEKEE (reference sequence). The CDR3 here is CASSLATSGYEQYF. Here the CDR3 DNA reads TGTGCCAGCAGCTTGGCGACTAGCGGGTACGAGCAGTACTTC.

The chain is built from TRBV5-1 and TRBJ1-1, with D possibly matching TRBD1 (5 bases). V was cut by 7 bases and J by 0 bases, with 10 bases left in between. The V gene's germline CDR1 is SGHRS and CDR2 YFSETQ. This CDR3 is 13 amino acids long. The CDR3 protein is CASGDGMNTEAFF. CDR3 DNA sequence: TGCGCCAGCGGGGACGGCATGAACACTGAAGCTTTCTTT.

CDR3 coding DNA: TGTGCCAGCAGCTTATGGTTACAGGTGAGGGTCTACGAGCAGTACTTC. This sequence encodes CASSLWLQVRVYEQYF. The chain carries TRBV7-2 and TRBJ2-7; D possibly matches TRBD1 or TRBD2 (5 bases each). This CDR3 region has 16 residues. The germline V gene has CDR1 SGHTA and CDR2 FQGNSA. The V end was cut by 2 bases, the J end by 3 bases, with 17 bases between.

The CDR3 DNA reads as TGTGCCAGCAGCCAAAAGCGGTCCGGGGAGCTGTTTTTT. Encoded protein: CASSQKRSGELFF. The V and J genes are TRBV7-3 and TRBJ2-2; weak D call: TRBD2 (5 bases). This CDR3 is 13 amino acids long. V lost 5 bases, J lost 6 bases, and 10 bases lay in between. The germline V gene encodes CDR1 SGHTA and CDR2 FQGTGA.

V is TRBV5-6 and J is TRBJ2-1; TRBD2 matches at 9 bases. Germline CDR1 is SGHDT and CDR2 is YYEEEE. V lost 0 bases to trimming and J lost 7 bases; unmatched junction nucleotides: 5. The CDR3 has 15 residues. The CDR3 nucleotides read TGTGCCAGCAGCTTGGCCAACCTAGCGGGGAATGAGCAGTTCTTC. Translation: CASSLANLAGNEQFF.

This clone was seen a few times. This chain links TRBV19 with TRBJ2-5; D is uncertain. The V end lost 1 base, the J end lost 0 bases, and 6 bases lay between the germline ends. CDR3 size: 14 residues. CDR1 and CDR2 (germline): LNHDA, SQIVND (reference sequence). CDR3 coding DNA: TGTGCCAGTAGTATAGGAGGATACCAAGAGACCCAGTACTTC. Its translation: CASSIGGYQETQYF.

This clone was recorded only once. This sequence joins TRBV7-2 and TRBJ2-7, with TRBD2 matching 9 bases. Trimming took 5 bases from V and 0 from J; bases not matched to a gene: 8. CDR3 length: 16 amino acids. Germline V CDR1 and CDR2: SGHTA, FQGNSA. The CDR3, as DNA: TGTGCCAGCAGCACGACTAGCGGCCAAAGCTCCTACGAGCAGTACTTC. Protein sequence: CASSTTSGQSSYEQYF.

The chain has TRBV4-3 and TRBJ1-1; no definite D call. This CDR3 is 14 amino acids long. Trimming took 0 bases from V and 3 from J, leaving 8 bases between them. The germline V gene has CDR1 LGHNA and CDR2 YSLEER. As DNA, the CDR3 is TGCGCCAGCAGCCAAGAAACATCGGACACTGAAGCTTTCTTT. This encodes CASSQETSDTEAFF.

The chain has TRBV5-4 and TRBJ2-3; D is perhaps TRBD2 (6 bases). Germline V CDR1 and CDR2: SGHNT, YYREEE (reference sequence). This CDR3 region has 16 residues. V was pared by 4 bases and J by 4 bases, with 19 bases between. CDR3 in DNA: TGTGCCAGCAGCCGGGACTCTCCCCTGGAGGCAGATACGCAGTATTTT. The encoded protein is CASSRDSPLEADTQYF. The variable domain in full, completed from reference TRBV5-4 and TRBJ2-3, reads ETGVTQSPTHLIKTRGQQVTLRCSSQSGHNTVSWYQQALGQGPQFIFQYYREEENGRGNFPPRFSGLQFPNYSSELNVNALELDDSALYLCASSRDSPLEADTQYFGPGTRLTVL.

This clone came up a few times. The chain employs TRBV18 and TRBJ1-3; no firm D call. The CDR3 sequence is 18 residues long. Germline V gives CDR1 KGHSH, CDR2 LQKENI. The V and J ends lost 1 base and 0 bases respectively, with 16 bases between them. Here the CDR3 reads CASSPLVQTPGSGNTIYF. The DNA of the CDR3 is TGTGCCAGCTCACCACTTGTCCAAACGCCCGGCTCTGGAAACACCATATATTTT.

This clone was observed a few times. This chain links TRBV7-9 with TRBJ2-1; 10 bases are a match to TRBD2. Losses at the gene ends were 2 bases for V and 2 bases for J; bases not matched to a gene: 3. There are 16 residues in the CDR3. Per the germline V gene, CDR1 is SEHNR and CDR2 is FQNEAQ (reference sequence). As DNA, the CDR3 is TGTGCCAGCAGCTTAAGCCTAGCGGGGGCCTACAATGAGCAGTTCTTC. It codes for CASSLSLAGAYNEQFF.

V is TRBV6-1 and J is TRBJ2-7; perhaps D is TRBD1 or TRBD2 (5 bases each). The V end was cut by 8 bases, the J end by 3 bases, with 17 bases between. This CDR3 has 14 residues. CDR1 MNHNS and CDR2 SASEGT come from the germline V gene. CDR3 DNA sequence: TGTGCCAGCTCCGGGACCCAAACTAGCTACGAGCAGTACTTC. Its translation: CASSGTQTSYEQYF.

CDR3 sequence reads: CASSQERRDTQYF. The DNA of the CDR3 is TGCGCCAGCAGCCAAGAAAGAAGAGACACCCAGTACTTC. This chain joins TRBV4-3 and TRBJ2-5, with D uncertain. Trimming shortened V by 0 bases and J by 8 bases, and 10 bases separated the two germline ends. From germline, CDR1 is LGHNA and CDR2 YSLEER. CDR3 length equals 13 residues.

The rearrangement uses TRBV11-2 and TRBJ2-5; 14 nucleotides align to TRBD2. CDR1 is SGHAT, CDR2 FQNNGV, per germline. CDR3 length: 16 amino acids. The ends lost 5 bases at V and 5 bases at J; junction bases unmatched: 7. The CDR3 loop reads CASSPGTSGRFETQYF. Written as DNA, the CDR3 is TGTGCCAGCAGCCCAGGGACTAGCGGGAGATTTGAGACCCAGTACTTC.

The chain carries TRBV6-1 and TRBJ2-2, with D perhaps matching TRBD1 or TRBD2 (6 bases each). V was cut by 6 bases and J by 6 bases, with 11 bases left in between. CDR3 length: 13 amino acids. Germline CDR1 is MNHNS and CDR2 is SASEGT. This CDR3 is CASRFGGPGELFF. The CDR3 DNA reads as TGTGCCAGCAGGTTTGGGGGGCCCGGGGAGCTGTTTTTT.

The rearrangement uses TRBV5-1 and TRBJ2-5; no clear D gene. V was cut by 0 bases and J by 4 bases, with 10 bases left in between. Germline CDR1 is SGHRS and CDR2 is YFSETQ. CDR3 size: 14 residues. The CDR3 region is CASSLDNSVETQYF. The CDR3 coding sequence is TGCGCCAGCAGCTTGGATAATTCGGTAGAGACCCAGTACTTC.

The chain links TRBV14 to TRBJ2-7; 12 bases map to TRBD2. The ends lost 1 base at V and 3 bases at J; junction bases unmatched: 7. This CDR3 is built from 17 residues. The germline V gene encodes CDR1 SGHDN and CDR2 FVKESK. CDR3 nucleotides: TGTGCCAGCAGCCAAGGGGTCGGACTAGCGGGGATCTACGAGCAGTACTTC. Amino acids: CASSQGVGLAGIYEQYF.

The CDR3 region has the DNA TGTGCCAGCAGCTTAAGAGGGGACAGGCCTGGAGGAGAGACCCAGTACTTC. Translating gives CASSLRGDRPGGETQYF. The V call is TRBV11-1, the J call TRBJ2-5, with 8 bases aligning to TRBD1. The V and J ends lost 2 bases and 4 bases, in that order; junction bases with no gene match: 12. The CDR3 runs 17 residues. The germline CDR1 and CDR2 sequences are SGHAT and FQDESV (reference sequence). Filled out from reference TRBV11-1 and TRBJ2-5, the complete variable domain reads EAEVAQSPRYKITEKSQAVAFWCDPISGHATLYWYRQILGQGPELLVQFQDESVVDDSQLPKDRFSAERLKGVDSTLKIQPAELGDSAMYLCASSLRGDRPGGETQYFGPGTRLLVL.

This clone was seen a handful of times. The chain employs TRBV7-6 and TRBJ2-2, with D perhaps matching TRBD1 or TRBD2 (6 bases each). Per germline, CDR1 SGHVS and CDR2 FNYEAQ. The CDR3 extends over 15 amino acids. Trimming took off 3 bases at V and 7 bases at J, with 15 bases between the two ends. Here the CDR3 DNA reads TGTGCCAGCAGCTTTGCGTTGGGGGGCATCGGGGAGCTGTTTTTT. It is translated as CASSFALGGIGELFF. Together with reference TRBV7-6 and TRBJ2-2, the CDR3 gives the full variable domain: GAGVSQSPRYKVTKRGQDVALRCDPISGHVSLYWYRQALGQGPEFLTYFNYEAQQDKSGLPNDRFSAERPEGSISTLTIQRTEQRDSAMYRCASSFALGGIGELFFGEGSRLTVL.

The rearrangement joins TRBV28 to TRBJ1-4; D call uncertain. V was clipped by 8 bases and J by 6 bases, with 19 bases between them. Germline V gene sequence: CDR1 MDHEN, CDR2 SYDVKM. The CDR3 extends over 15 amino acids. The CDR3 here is CASGYLGTGYEKLFF. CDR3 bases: TGTGCCAGCGGATACCTCGGAACGGGCTATGAAAAACTGTTTTTT. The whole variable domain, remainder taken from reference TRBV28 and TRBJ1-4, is DVKVTQSSRYLVKRTGEKVFLECVQDMDHENMFWYRQDPGLGLRLIYFSYDVKMKEKGDIPEGYSVSREKKERFSLILESASTNQTSMYLCASGYLGTGYEKLFFGSGTQLSVL.

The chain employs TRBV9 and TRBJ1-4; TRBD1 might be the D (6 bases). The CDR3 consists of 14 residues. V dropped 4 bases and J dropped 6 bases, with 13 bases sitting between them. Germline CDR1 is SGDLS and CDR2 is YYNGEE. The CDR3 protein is CASSPTGMYEKLFF. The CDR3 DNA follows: TGTGCCAGCAGCCCTACAGGGATGTATGAAAAACTGTTTTTT.

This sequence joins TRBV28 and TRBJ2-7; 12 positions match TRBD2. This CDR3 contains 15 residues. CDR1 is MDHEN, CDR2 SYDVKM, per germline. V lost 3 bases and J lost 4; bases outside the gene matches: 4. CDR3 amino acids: CASSLTSGSLYEQYF. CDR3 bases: TGTGCCAGCAGTTTGACTAGCGGGAGCCTGTACGAGCAGTACTTC.